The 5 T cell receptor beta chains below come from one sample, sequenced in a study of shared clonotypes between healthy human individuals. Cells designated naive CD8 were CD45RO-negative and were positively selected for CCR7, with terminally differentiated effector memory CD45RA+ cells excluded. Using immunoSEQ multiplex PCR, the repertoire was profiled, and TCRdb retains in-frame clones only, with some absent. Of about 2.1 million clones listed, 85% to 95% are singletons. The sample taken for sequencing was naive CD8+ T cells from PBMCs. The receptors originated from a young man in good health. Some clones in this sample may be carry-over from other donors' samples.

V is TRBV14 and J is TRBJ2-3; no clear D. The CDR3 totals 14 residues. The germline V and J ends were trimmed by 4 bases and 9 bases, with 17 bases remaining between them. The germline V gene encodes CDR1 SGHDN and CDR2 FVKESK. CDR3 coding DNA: TGTGCCAGCAGCCCCTCAGCCCTTTCCGAAACGCAGTATTTT. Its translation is CASSPSALSETQYF.

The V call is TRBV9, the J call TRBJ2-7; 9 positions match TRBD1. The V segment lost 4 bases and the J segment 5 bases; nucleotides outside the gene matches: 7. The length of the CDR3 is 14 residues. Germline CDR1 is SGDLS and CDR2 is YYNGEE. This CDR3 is CASSPWDRAHEQYF. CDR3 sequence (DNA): TGTGCCAGCAGCCCGTGGGACAGGGCCCACGAGCAGTACTTC. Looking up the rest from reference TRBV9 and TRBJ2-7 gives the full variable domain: DSGVTQTPKHLITATGQRVTLRCSPRSGDLSVYWYQQSLDQGLQFLIQYYNGEERAKGNILERFSAQQFPDLHSELNLSSLELGDSALYFCASSPWDRAHEQYFGPGTRLTVT.

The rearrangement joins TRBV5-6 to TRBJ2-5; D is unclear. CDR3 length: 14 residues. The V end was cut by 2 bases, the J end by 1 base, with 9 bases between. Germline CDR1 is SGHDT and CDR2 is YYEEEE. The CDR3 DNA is TGTGCCAGCAGCTTAAGGGTAATCCAAGAGACCCAGTACTTC. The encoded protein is CASSLRVIQETQYF.

The CDR3, as DNA: TGTGCCAGCAGTTTACACGAGGGAGACCAGCCCCAGCATTTT. It specifies CASSLHEGDQPQHF. The chain carries TRBV28 and TRBJ1-5, with unresolved D. In germline, CDR1 is MDHEN, CDR2 SYDVKM. Trimming left V 2 bases short and J 7 bases short, with 12 bases between. The CDR3 length is 14 residues. Based on the CDR3 plus reference TRBV28 and TRBJ1-5, the full variable domain is DVKVTQSSRYLVKRTGEKVFLECVQDMDHENMFWYRQDPGLGLRLIYFSYDVKMKEKGDIPEGYSVSREKKERFSLILESASTNQTSMYLCASSLHEGDQPQHFGDGTRLSIL.

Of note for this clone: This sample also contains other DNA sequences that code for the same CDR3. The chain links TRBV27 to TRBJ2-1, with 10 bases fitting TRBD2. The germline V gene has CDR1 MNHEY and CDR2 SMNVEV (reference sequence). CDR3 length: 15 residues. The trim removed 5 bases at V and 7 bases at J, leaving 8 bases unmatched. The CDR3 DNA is TGTGCCAGCAGTCTCCTAGCGGGAGTAGGGAATGAGCAGTTCTTC. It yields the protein CASSLLAGVGNEQFF.